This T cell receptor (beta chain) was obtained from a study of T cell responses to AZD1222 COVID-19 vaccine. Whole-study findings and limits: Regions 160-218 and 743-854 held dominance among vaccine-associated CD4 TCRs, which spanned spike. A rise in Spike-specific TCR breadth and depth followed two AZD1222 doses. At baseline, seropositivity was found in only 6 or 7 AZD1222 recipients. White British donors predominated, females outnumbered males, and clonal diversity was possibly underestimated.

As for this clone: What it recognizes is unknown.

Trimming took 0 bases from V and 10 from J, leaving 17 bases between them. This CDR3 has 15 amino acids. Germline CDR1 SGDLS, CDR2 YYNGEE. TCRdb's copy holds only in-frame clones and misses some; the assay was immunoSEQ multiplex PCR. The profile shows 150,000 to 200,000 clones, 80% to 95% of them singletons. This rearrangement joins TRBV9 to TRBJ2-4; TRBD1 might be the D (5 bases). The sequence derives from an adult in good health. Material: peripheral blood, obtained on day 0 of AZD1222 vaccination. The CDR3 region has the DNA TGTGCCAGCAGCGTAGGACAAGGGGCCGATATAATTCAGTACTTC. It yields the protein CASSVGQGADIIQYF.